Here is one T cell receptor (beta chain) with its context. The antigen remains undetermined. The read halts 3 residues ahead of the CDR3 end, with the missing end drawn from the germline J gene. Assay: immunoSEQ multiplex PCR; the TCRdb copy retains only in-frame clones and omits some. Its table lists 25,000 to 35,000 clones. Per the germline V gene, CDR1 is SGHTA and CDR2 is FQGTGA. The length of the CDR3 is 16 residues. The data derive from a study of T cells in women clearing cervical HPV infection. Study details: Cases: HPV16-related CIN3 or worse on histology, a couple of invasive cancers. Case blood was drawn a median 149 days after lesion detection.

Study findings and constraints: Controls had more TRBV6-7 (0.16%) than cases (approximately 0.11%). CIN3+ cases had significantly higher TCR richness than controls; evenness did not differ.

Sequencing was done on a sample of blood buffy coat. V and J are TRBV7-3 and TRBJ1-2; D call uncertain. The source is a woman between 18 and 75 years old with a cervical HPV16 infection that either progressed to CIN3+ or cleared (not recorded which). The DNA read from the CDR3 is TGTGCCAGCAGCTTAACAGGCGGGAGGGCCCAAAATGAC. It is translated as CASSLTGGRAQND. The entire CDR3 protein is CASSLTGGRAQNDYTF. Full variable domain (outside the CDR3, taken from reference TRBV7-3 and TRBJ1-2): GAGVSQTPSNKVTEKGKYVELRCDPISGHTALYWYRQSLGQGPEFLIYFQGTGAADDSGLPNDRFFAVRPEGSVSTLKIQRTERGDSAVYLCASSLTGGRAQNDYTFGSGTRLTVV.